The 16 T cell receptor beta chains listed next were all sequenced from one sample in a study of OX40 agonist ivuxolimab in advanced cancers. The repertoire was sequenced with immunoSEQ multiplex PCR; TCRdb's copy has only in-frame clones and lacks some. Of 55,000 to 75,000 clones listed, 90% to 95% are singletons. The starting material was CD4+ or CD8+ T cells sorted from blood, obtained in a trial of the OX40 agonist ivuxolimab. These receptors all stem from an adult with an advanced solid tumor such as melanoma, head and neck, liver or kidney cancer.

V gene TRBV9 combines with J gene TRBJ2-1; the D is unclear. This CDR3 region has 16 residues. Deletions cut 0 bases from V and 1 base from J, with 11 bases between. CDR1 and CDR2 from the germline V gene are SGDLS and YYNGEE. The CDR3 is CASSVEYSRSYNEQFF. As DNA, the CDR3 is TGTGCCAGCAGCGTAGAGTACAGCCGTTCCTACAATGAGCAGTTCTTC.

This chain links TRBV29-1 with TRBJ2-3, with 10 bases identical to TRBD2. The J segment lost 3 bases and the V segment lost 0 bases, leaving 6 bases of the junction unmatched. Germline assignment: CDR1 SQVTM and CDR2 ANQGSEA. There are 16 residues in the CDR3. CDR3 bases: TGCAGCGTTGAAGATATGGCGGGACTAGCGACAGATACGCAGTATTTT. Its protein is CSVEDMAGLATDTQYF.

CDR3 DNA: TGTGCCAGCAGCCTATCGACTAGCGGGAGCTCCTACAATGAGCAGTTCTTC. Encoded protein: CASSLSTSGSSYNEQFF. The chain recombines TRBV9 with TRBJ2-1; 12 nucleotides match TRBD2. Looked up from germline, CDR1 is SGDLS and CDR2 is YYNGEE. This CDR3 spans 17 amino acids. Trimming removed 4 bases from V and 0 bases from J; junction bases left unmatched: 5.

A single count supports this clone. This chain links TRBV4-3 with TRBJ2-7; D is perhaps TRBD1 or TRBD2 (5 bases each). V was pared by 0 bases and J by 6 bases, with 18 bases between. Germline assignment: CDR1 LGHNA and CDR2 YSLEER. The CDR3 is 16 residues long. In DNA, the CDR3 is TGCGCCAGCAGCCAAGATCGAATGGGACCCTTTTTCGAGCAGTACTTC. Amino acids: CASSQDRMGPFFEQYF.

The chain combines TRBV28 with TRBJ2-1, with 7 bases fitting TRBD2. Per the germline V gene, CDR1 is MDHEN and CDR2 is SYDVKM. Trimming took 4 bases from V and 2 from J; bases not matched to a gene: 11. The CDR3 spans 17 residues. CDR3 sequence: CASSSLKDSGPYNEQFF. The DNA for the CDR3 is TGTGCCAGCAGTTCCCTCAAGGATAGCGGGCCCTACAATGAGCAGTTCTTC.

The DNA of the CDR3 is TGTGCCAGCAGCCAAGAGGCGGGAGGCTCCGGGGAGCTGTTTTTT. Its protein product is CASSQEAGGSGELFF. The gene calls are TRBV4-2 and TRBJ2-2; 8 positions match TRBD2. The CDR3 contains 15 residues. V lost 0 bases and J lost 6; bases outside the gene matches: 3. The V gene's germline CDR1 is LGHNA and CDR2 YNFKEQ.

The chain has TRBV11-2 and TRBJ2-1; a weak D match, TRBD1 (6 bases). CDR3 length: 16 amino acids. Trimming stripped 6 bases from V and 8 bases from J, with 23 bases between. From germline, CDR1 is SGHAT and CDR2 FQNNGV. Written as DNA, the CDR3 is TGTGCCAGCAGTTCCTCCCGGGACACCAGCTGGCATGAGCAGTTCTTC. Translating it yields CASSSSRDTSWHEQFF.

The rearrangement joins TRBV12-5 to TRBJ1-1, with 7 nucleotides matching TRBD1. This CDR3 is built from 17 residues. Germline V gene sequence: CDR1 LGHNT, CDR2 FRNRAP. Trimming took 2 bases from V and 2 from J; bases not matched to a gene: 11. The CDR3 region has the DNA TGTGCTAGTGGTTTGCATATAAGACAGGGCAGAAACACTGAAGCTTTCTTT. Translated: CASGLHIRQGRNTEAFF.

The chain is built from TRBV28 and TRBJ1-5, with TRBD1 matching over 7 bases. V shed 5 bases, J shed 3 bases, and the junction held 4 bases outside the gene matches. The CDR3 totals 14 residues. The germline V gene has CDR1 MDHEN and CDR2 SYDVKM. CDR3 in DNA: TGTGCCAGCAGTCTCGGACAGGCCAATCAGCCCCAGCATTTT. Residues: CASSLGQANQPQHF.

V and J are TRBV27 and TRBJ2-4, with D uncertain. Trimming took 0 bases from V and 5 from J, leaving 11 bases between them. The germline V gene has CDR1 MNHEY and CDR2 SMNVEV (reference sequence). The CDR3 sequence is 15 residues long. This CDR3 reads CASSLSWGQENIQYF. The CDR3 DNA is TGTGCCAGCAGTTTATCCTGGGGTCAAGAAAACATTCAGTACTTC.

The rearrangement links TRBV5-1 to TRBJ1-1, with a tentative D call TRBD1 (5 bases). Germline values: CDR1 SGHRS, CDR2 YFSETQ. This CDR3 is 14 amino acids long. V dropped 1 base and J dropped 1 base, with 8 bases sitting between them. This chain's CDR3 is CASSLSQGNTEAFF. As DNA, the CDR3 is TGCGCCAGCAGCTTGAGCCAGGGGAACACTGAAGCTTTCTTT.

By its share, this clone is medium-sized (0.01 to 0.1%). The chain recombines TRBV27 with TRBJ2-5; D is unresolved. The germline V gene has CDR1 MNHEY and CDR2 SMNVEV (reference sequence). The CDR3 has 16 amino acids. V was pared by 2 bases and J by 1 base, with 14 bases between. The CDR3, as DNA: TGTGCCAGCAGTTTAAGCCCCTGGGCTGTCCAAGAGACCCAGTACTTC. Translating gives CASSLSPWAVQETQYF.

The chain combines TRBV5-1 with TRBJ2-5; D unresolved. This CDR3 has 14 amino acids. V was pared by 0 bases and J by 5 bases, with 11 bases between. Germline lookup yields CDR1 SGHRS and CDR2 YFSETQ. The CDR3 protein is CASSLEQPWETQYF. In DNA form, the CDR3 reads TGCGCCAGCAGCTTGGAGCAACCGTGGGAGACCCAGTACTTC.

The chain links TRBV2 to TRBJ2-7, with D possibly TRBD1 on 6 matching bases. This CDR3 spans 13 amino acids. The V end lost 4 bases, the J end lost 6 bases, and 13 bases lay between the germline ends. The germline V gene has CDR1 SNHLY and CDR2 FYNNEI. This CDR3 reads CASSGGPSVEQYF. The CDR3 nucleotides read TGTGCCAGCAGTGGGGGGCCTAGTGTCGAGCAGTACTTC.

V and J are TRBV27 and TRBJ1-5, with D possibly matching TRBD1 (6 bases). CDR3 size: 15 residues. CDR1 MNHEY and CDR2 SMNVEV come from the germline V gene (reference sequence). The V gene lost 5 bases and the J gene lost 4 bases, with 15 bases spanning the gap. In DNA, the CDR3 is TGTGCCAGCAGTACCTCCCCCGGACAGAATCAGCCCCAGCATTTT. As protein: CASSTSPGQNQPQHF.

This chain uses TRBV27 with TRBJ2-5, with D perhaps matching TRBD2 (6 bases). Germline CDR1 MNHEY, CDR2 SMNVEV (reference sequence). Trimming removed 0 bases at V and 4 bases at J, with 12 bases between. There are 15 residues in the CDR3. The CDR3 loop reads CASSLSSRRGETQYF. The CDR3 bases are TGTGCCAGCAGTTTATCGTCAAGGAGGGGAGAGACCCAGTACTTC.